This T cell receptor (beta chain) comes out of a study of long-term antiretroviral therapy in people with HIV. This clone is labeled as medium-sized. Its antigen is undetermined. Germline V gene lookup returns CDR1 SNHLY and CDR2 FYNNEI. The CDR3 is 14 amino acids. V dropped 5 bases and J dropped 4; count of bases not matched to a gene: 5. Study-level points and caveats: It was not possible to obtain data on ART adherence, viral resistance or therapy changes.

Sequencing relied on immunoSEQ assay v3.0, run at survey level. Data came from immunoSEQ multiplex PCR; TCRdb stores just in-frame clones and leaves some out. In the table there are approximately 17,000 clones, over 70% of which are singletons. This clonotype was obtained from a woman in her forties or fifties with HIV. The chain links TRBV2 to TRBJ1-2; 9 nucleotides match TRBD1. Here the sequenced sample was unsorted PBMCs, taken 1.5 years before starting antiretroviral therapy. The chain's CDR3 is CASSYEDRGYGYTF. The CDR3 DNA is TGTGCCAGCAGTTATGAGGACAGGGGCTATGGCTACACCTTC.